A single sample is the source of the 14 T cell receptor beta chains below, sequenced in a study of T cells expressing NK-cell markers. TCRdb re-called the 5' RACE reads and gives one entry per CDR3 protein, without DNA. The specimen's table records a few hundred thousand distinct CDR3 sequences. Sequencing was done on a sample of blood T cells: a sorted CD56 or NKG2C T cell subset, CD4+ or CD8+ T cells, or bulk PBMC T cells (not recorded which). These receptors originate from a man between 18 and 29 years old in good health.

J is TRBJ2-1 and V is TRBV21-1; TCRdb selects TRBD1, and the lack of DNA leaves this call unchecked. TRBV21-1 is designated a pseudogene. This CDR3 is built from 17 residues. The CDR3 spells CASSKGLGGQGVDEQFF.

The genes are TRBV12-3 or TRBV12-4 and TRBJ2-2; absent DNA, TCRdb's TRBD1 call cannot be checked. The length of the CDR3 is 14 residues. The CDR3 sequence: CASSRGRNTGELFF.

The J gene is TRBJ2-7, the V gene TRBV20-1; the TCRdb D gene call, TRBD1, has no DNA to confirm it. This CDR3 contains 15 residues. In germline, CDR1 is DFQATT, CDR2 SNEGSKA (reference sequence). CDR3 residues: CSASSRQGSTYEQYF.

The gene calls are TRBV6-6 and TRBJ2-2; the TCRdb D gene call, TRBD1, has no DNA to confirm it. CDR3 length: 12 amino acids. The germline V gene has CDR1 MNHNY and CDR2 SVGAGI (reference sequence). Here the CDR3 reads CASRARDDELFF.

The rearrangement uses TRBV5-1 and TRBJ2-1. The CDR3 runs to 15 residues. Germline V gene sequence: CDR1 SGHRS, CDR2 YFSETQ. The CDR3 loop reads CASSLGGRQIDEQFF. The complete variable domain, with remaining parts taken from reference TRBV5-1 and TRBJ2-1, reads KAGVTQTPRYLIKTRGQQVTLSCSPISGHRSVSWYQQTPGQGLQFLFEYFSETQRNKGNFPGRFSGRQFSNSRSEMNVSTLELGDSALYLCASSLGGRQIDEQFFGPGTRLTVL.

The gene calls are TRBV14 and TRBJ2-1; TCRdb gives TRBD2 as the D gene, but with no DNA this cannot be confirmed. Germline V CDR1 and CDR2: SGHDN, FVKESK. The CDR3 runs to 15 residues. The chain's CDR3 is CASSQGTSRSHEQFF.

V is TRBV5-1 and J is TRBJ2-3. CDR3 length equals 13 residues. CDR1 is SGHRS and CDR2 is YFSETQ in the germline V gene. The CDR3 region is CASSLDRSDTQYF.

V gene TRBV29-1 combines with J gene TRBJ2-5; no DNA is available, so the TRBD2 call from TCRdb remains unchecked. The CDR3 extends over 13 amino acids. Germline values: CDR1 SQVTM, CDR2 ANQGSEA. The CDR3 loop reads CSGTGTLQETQYF.

The rearrangement joins TRBV11-2 to TRBJ2-5; TCRdb selects TRBD1, and the lack of DNA leaves this call unchecked. CDR3 length: 17 residues. Germline V lookup: CDR1 SGHAT, CDR2 FQNNGV. The CDR3 protein is CASSLDGSGQVGETQYF. The variable domain in full, completed from reference TRBV11-2 and TRBJ2-5, reads EAGVAQSPRYKIIEKRQSVAFWCNPISGHATLYWYQQILGQGPKLLIQFQNNGVVDDSQLPKDRFSAERLKGVDSTLKIQPAKLEDSAVYLCASSLDGSGQVGETQYFGPGTRLLVL.

J is TRBJ1-2 and V is TRBV20-1. Germline V gene lookup returns CDR1 DFQATT and CDR2 SNEGSKA (reference sequence). This CDR3 has 15 amino acids. This CDR3 is CSAYTRALGNYGYTF.

The chain is built from TRBV30 and TRBJ2-1. Germline CDR1 and CDR2: GTSNPN and SVGIG (reference sequence). CDR3 length: 11 amino acids. The CDR3 region is CAWSPMGEQFF.

The V and J genes are TRBV20-1 and TRBJ2-1; TCRdb returns TRBD2, unconfirmable since there is no DNA. Germline-derived CDR1 and CDR2 are DFQATT and SNEGSKA (reference sequence). This CDR3 is 14 amino acids long. The CDR3 is CSARSASGRNEQFF.

The chain links TRBV15 to TRBJ2-3; TCRdb's D call of TRBD2 is untestable without DNA. Per germline, CDR1 LNHNV and CDR2 YYDKDF (reference sequence). There are 18 residues in the CDR3. The CDR3 sequence: CATSRSRGSGSRTDTQYF.

The chain joins TRBV12-3 or TRBV12-4 to TRBJ2-1; TCRdb calls TRBD2, which cannot be checked without DNA. The CDR3 is 15 residues long. CDR3: CASSLNSGRGNEQFF.